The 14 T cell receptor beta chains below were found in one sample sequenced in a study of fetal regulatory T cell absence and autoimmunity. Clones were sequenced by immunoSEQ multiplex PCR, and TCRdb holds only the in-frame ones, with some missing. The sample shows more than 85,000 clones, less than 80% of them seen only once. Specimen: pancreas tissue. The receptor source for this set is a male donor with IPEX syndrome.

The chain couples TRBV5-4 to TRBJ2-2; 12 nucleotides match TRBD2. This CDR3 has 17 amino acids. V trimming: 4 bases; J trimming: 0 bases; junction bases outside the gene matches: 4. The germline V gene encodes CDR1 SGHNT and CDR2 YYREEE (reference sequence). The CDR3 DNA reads TGTGCCAGCAGCCCAGGACTAGCGGGAACGAACACCGGGGAGCTGTTTTTT. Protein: CASSPGLAGTNTGELFF.

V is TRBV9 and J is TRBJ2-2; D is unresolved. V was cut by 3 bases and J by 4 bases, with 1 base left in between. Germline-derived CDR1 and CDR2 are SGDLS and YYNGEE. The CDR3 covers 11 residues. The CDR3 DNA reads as TGTGCCAGCAGCGCCACCGGGGAGCTGTTTTTT. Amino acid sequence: CASSATGELFF. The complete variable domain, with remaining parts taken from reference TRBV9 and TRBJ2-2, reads DSGVTQTPKHLITATGQRVTLRCSPRSGDLSVYWYQQSLDQGLQFLIQYYNGEERAKGNILERFSAQQFPDLHSELNLSSLELGDSALYFCASSATGELFFGEGSRLTVL.

In DNA, the CDR3 is TGTGCCAGCAGCCCGGTAGAGGGAGCCAAAAACATTCAGTACTTC. Residues: CASSPVEGAKNIQYF. The chain uses TRBV2 and TRBJ2-4; D may be TRBD2 (5 bases). The V gene's germline CDR1 is SNHLY and CDR2 FYNNEI. V lost 6 bases to trimming and J lost 0 bases, with 12 bases between them. The CDR3 loop spans 15 amino acids.

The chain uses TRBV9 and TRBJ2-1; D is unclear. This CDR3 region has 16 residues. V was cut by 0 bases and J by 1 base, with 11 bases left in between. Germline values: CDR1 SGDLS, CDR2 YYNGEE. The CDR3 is CASSVAPGWSYNEQFF. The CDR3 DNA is TGTGCCAGCAGCGTAGCTCCAGGATGGTCCTACAATGAGCAGTTCTTC.

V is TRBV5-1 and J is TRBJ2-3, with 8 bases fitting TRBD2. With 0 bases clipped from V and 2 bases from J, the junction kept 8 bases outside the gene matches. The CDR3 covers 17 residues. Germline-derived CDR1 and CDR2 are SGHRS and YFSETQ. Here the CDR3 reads CASSLEPRGAHTDTQYF. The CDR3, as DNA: TGCGCCAGCAGCTTGGAGCCGCGGGGGGCCCACACAGATACGCAGTATTTT.

The CDR3 region is CASSLASGLAGYTDTQYF. The CDR3, as DNA: TGTGCCAGCAGCTTAGCGTCGGGACTAGCGGGCTACACAGATACGCAGTATTTT. This rearrangement joins TRBV7-6 to TRBJ2-3; 12 nucleotides line up with TRBD2. Looked up from germline, CDR1 is SGHVS and CDR2 is FNYEAQ. The trim removed 0 bases at V and 2 bases at J, leaving 6 bases unmatched. The CDR3 length is 18 residues.

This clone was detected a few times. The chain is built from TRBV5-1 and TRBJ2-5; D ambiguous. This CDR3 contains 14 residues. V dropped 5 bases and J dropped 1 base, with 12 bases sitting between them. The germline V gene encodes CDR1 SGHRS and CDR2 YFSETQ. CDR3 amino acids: CASRSQALQETQYF. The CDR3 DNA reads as TGCGCCAGCAGATCCCAGGCCCTCCAAGAGACCCAGTACTTC. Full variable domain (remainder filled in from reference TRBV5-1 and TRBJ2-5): KAGVTQTPRYLIKTRGQQVTLSCSPISGHRSVSWYQQTPGQGLQFLFEYFSETQRNKGNFPGRFSGRQFSNSRSEMNVSTLELGDSALYLCASRSQALQETQYFGPGTRLLVL.

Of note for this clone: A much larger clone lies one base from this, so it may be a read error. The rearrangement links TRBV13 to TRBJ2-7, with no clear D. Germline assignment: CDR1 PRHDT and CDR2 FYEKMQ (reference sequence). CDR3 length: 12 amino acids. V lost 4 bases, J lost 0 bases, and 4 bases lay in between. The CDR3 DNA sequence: TGTGCCAGCAGCTCGGACTCCTACGAGCAGTACTTC. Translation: CASSSDSYEQYF.

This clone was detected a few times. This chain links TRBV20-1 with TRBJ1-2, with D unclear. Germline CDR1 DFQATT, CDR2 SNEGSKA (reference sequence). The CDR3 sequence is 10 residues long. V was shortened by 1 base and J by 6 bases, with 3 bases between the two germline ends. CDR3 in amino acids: CSARGNGYTF. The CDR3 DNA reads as TGCAGTGCTAGAGGAAATGGCTACACCTTC.

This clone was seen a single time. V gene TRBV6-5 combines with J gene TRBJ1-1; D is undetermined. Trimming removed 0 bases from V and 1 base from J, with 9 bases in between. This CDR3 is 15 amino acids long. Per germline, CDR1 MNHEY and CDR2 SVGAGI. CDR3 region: CASSYSAGPNTEAFF. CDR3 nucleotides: TGTGCCAGCAGTTACTCGGCCGGGCCGAACACTGAAGCTTTCTTT.

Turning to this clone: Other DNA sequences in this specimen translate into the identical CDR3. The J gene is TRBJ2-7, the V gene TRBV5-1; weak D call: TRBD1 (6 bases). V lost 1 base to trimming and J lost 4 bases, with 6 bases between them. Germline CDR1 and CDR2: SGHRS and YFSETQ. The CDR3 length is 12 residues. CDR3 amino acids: CASSLQGYEQYF. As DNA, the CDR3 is TGCGCCAGCAGCTTGCAGGGGTACGAGCAGTACTTC.

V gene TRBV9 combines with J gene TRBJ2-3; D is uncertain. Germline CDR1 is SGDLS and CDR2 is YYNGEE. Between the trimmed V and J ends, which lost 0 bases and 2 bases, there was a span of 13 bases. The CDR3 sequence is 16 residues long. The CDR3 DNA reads TGTGCCAGCAGCGTAGGGGCTTCGGCATTCACAGATACGCAGTATTTT. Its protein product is CASSVGASAFTDTQYF.

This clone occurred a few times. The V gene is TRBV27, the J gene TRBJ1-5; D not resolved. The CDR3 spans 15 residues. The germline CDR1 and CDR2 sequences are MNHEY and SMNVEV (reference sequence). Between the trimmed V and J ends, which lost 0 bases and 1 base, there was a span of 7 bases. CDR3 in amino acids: CASSLSGKSNQPQHF. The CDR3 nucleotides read TGTGCCAGCAGTTTATCAGGGAAGAGCAATCAGCCCCAGCATTTT.

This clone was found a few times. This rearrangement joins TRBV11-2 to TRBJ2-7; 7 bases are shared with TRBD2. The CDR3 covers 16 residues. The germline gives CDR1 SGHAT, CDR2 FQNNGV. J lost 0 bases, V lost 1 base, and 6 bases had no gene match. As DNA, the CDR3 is TGTGCCAGCAGCTTAGTAGGTGGCGGGAGCTCCTACGAGCAGTACTTC. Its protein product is CASSLVGGGSSYEQYF. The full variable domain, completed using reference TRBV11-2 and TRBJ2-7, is EAGVAQSPRYKIIEKRQSVAFWCNPISGHATLYWYQQILGQGPKLLIQFQNNGVVDDSQLPKDRFSAERLKGVDSTLKIQPAKLEDSAVYLCASSLVGGGSSYEQYFGPGTRLTVT.